This entry lists 31 T cell receptor beta chains sequenced from one sample in a study of beta chain features in type 1 diabetes. TCRB transcripts that were expressed got sequenced, as all of the isolated RNA had been reverse transcribed. Libraries were prepared by immunoSEQ multiplex PCR; TCRdb keeps only in-frame clonotypes and omits some of them. The table has 250,000 or so clones, 25% to 30% seen once; the top ten hold approximately 4%. The sequenced sample consisted of central memory CD4+ T cells from blood. The receptors were gathered from a man aged 25-45 years in good health.

This clone occurred a few times. The rearrangement links TRBV6-5 to TRBJ1-1, with D uncertain. The CDR3 has 13 residues. Trimming left V 5 bases short and J 10 bases short, with 17 bases between. Germline V CDR1 and CDR2: MNHEY, SVGAGI. Here the CDR3 reads CASSEASREPAFF. The CDR3 DNA is TGTGCCAGCAGTGAAGCTTCGAGGGAACCAGCTTTCTTT.

The rearrangement uses TRBV5-4 and TRBJ2-3; D is unclear. In germline, CDR1 is SGHNT, CDR2 YYREEE (reference sequence). The CDR3 consists of 14 residues. Trimming cost V 1 base and J 6 bases, with 12 bases left between them. The CDR3 here is CASSLWENLDTQYF. The CDR3 DNA reads as TGTGCCAGCAGCTTGTGGGAAAATCTGGATACGCAGTATTTT.

The chain uses TRBV7-9 and TRBJ2-5; D uncertain. This CDR3 is 14 amino acids long. V was shortened by 5 bases and J by 5 bases, with 15 bases between the two germline ends. The germline gives CDR1 SEHNR, CDR2 FQNEAQ (reference sequence). The CDR3 loop reads CASSPRGERETQYF. The CDR3 nucleotides read TGTGCCAGCAGCCCCCGTGGGGAAAGGGAGACCCAGTACTTC.

The chain has TRBV9 and TRBJ1-1; D uncertain. From germline, CDR1 is SGDLS and CDR2 YYNGEE. The CDR3 sequence is 13 residues long. The ends were cut back, 5 bases at V and 3 bases at J, with 11 bases in the middle. This CDR3 is CASSVSGDTEAFF. The CDR3 region has the DNA TGTGCCAGCAGTGTATCTGGGGACACTGAAGCTTTCTTT.

The rearrangement links TRBV20-1 to TRBJ2-7; the D is unclear. The germline gives CDR1 DFQATT, CDR2 SNEGSKA (reference sequence). The CDR3 totals 8 residues. V shed 4 bases and J shed 8 bases, with 3 bases lying between them. The DNA for the CDR3 is TGCAGTGCTACCCAGCAGTACTTC. It is translated as CSATQQYF.

This chain joins TRBV30 and TRBJ2-2; tentative D call: TRBD1 (6 bases). CDR1 and CDR2 (germline): GTSNPN, SVGIG (reference sequence). The CDR3 spans 13 residues. In nucleotides, the CDR3 is TGTGCTCGGAAGGGGGTCCTCACCGGGGAGCTGTTTTTT. Protein: CARKGVLTGELFF.

The chain links TRBV5-4 to TRBJ1-6, with TRBD1 matching over 9 bases. V lost 4 bases to trimming and J lost 10 bases; unmatched junction nucleotides: 6. This CDR3 has 14 residues. Germline CDR1 reads SGHNT; CDR2 reads YYREEE (reference sequence). The CDR3 is CASSLQGARSPLHF. As DNA, the CDR3 is TGTGCCAGCAGCCTACAGGGGGCAAGGTCACCCCTCCACTTT.

The chain carries TRBV4-2 and TRBJ2-7; 13 nucleotides line up with TRBD2. Per germline, CDR1 LGHNA and CDR2 YNFKEQ. The J segment lost 2 bases and the V segment lost 1 base, leaving 2 bases of the junction unmatched. The CDR3 loop spans 16 amino acids. The CDR3 loop is CASSQGLAGGPYEQYF. DNA for the CDR3: TGTGCCAGCAGCCAAGGACTAGCGGGGGGTCCCTACGAGCAGTACTTC.

The chain has TRBV7-9 and TRBJ2-1; D is ambiguous. Deletions cut 2 bases from V and 3 bases from J, with 8 bases between. Germline V gene sequence: CDR1 SEHNR, CDR2 FQNEAQ (reference sequence). This CDR3 region has 14 residues. CDR3 nucleotide sequence: TGTGCCAGCAGCTTAAGCACGGGCTACAATGAGCAGTTCTTC. It encodes CASSLSTGYNEQFF.

The chain recombines TRBV7-9 with TRBJ2-5, with 12 nucleotides matching TRBD2. CDR1 and CDR2 from the germline V gene are SEHNR and FQNEAQ (reference sequence). CDR3 size: 18 residues. V lost 1 base and J lost 7; bases outside the gene matches: 13. In nucleotides, the CDR3 is TGTGCCAGCAGCTTAGGAGCGGGGACTAGCGGGCAGTCCGGGACCCAGTACTTC. It encodes CASSLGAGTSGQSGTQYF.

The chain couples TRBV7-9 to TRBJ2-2, with 9 bases lining up with TRBD1. The CDR3 sequence is 17 residues long. Germline trimming cut 7 bases from V and 0 bases from J; bases unmatched to any gene: 9. Germline CDR1 and CDR2: SEHNR and FQNEAQ (reference sequence). CDR3 coding DNA: TGTGCCAGCATCCCCGCCGGGACAGGGTCGAACACCGGGGAGCTGTTTTTT. Its translation: CASIPAGTGSNTGELFF.

This clone showed up just a few times. This chain joins TRBV28 and TRBJ1-2; perhaps TRBD1 as D (5 bases). There are 14 residues in the CDR3. The V end was cut by 2 bases, the J end by 8 bases, with 15 bases between. Germline lookup yields CDR1 MDHEN and CDR2 SYDVKM. This CDR3 is CASSLQRGLGGYTF. The CDR3 DNA sequence: TGTGCCAGCAGTTTACAACGGGGACTTGGCGGCTACACCTTC.

This clone was observed many times. The V gene is TRBV5-4, the J gene TRBJ2-1; the D gene is possibly TRBD1 (6 bases). CDR3 length: 15 amino acids. Germline values: CDR1 SGHNT, CDR2 YYREEE (reference sequence). V lost 4 bases and J 2 bases, leaving 13 bases between the germline ends. The CDR3 region has the DNA TGTGCCAGCAGCCCCTCCGGGACACCCTACAATGAGCAGTTCTTC. It is translated as CASSPSGTPYNEQFF.

This clone is medium-sized by share. The chain joins TRBV5-1 to TRBJ2-4, with D possibly being TRBD2 (6 bases). Germline CDR1 and CDR2: SGHRS and YFSETQ. Trimming removed 1 base at V and 12 bases at J, with 11 bases between. The CDR3 is 12 amino acids. The DNA of the CDR3 is TGCGCCAGCAGCTTGAGCGGGCCCGATCAGTACTTC. Translation gives CASSLSGPDQYF.

This clone was counted between two and nine times. V and J are TRBV10-3 and TRBJ1-1; D unresolved. V was cut by 4 bases and J by 2 bases, with 2 bases left in between. Per the germline V gene, CDR1 is ENHRY and CDR2 is SYGVKD. This CDR3 comprises 11 residues. CDR3 sequence (DNA): TGTGCCATCAGTGCCAACACTGAAGCTTTCTTT. Encoded protein: CAISANTEAFF.

The V and J genes are TRBV4-2 and TRBJ1-3, with a possible D match to TRBD1 (5 bases). Between the trimmed V and J ends, which lost 4 bases and 0 bases, there was a span of 10 bases. This CDR3 is built from 15 residues. Germline CDR1 reads LGHNA; CDR2 reads YNFKEQ. The CDR3 nucleotides read TGTGCCAGCAGCCCGGGACCGTCCTCTGGAAACACCATATATTTT. It specifies CASSPGPSSGNTIYF.

Concerning this clone itself: At one boundary the junction diverges from the germline segment, which might be a read error. The rearrangement joins TRBV7-9 to TRBJ2-3; TRBD1 is a possible D gene (6 bases). The CDR3 contains 14 residues. CDR1 is SEHNR and CDR2 is FQNEAQ in the germline V gene (reference sequence). Here the CDR3 DNA reads TGTGCCAGCAGCCGAACGACAGGTCCGGGCCCTTTTATTTTT. This gives the protein CASSRTTGPGPFIF.

This clone has more than one count but fewer than ten. The rearrangement links TRBV9 to TRBJ2-3; D uncertain. CDR1 is SGDLS, CDR2 YYNGEE, per germline. This CDR3 comprises 13 residues. The V end lost 3 bases, the J end lost 7 bases, and 12 bases lay between the germline ends. The CDR3 coding sequence is TGTGCCAGCAGCGCCAACCCTACCAATACGCAGTATTTT. Translation: CASSANPTNTQYF.

V and J are TRBV25-1 and TRBJ2-2; no clear D gene. V was trimmed by 4 bases and J by 1 base, leaving 10 bases between them. The CDR3 has 15 residues. Germline CDR1 and CDR2: MGHDK and SYGVNS. The CDR3 sequence is CASSAGELNTGELFF. The CDR3 DNA sequence: TGTGCCAGCAGTGCCGGAGAACTGAACACCGGGGAGCTGTTTTTT.

On this clone: This sample also contains other DNA sequences that code for the same CDR3. V is TRBV6-1 and J is TRBJ2-1; 10 bases fit TRBD2. V dropped 8 bases and J dropped 4; count of bases not matched to a gene: 5. CDR3 size: 14 residues. Germline CDR1 MNHNS, CDR2 SASEGT. CDR3 region: CASSLAGAYNEQFF. The CDR3 DNA follows: TGTGCCAGCTCGCTAGCGGGGGCTTACAATGAGCAGTTCTTC.

This clone occurred a few times. This rearrangement joins TRBV9 to TRBJ1-5; 7 bases align to TRBD1. V shed 3 bases and J 3 bases; nucleotides not matched to a gene: 3. The CDR3 is 14 residues long. The germline V gene has CDR1 SGDLS and CDR2 YYNGEE. The CDR3 sequence: CASSAGQPNQPQHF. CDR3 in DNA: TGTGCCAGCAGCGCGGGACAGCCCAATCAGCCCCAGCATTTT.

This clone turned up a few times. J is TRBJ2-3 and V is TRBV5-4; D remains ambiguous. From germline, CDR1 is SGHNT and CDR2 YYREEE (reference sequence). The CDR3 is 13 amino acids. Trimming left V 1 base short and J 6 bases short, with 9 bases between. CDR3 in amino acids: CASSLYPADTQYF. CDR3 in DNA: TGTGCCAGCAGCTTGTACCCCGCGGATACGCAGTATTTT.

The V call is TRBV5-1, the J call TRBJ1-6, with a possible D match to TRBD1 (6 bases). Germline V CDR1 and CDR2: SGHRS, YFSETQ. This CDR3 is 15 amino acids long. With 4 bases removed from V and 9 bases from J, the gap between germline ends came to 17 bases. CDR3 sequence (DNA): TGCGCCAGCAGCGAAACACAGGGAGGAGGTTCACCCCTCCACTTT. Translated: CASSETQGGGSPLHF.

This clone was recorded at least ten times. V usage is TRBV4-3 and J usage is TRBJ2-1; TRBD2 might be the D (6 bases). Trimming removed 0 bases from V and 7 bases from J, with 19 bases in between. Germline V gives CDR1 LGHNA, CDR2 YSLEER. The CDR3 spans 17 residues. This chain's CDR3 is CASSQDGPSGVRNEQFF. DNA of the CDR3: TGCGCCAGCAGCCAAGATGGTCCTTCGGGAGTGCGGAATGAGCAGTTCTTC.

About this clone: A read error is possible here, since a much larger clone lies one base away. V is TRBV27 and J is TRBJ1-1; 8 nucleotides align to TRBD1. This CDR3 spans 15 amino acids. Germline CDR1 MNHEY, CDR2 SMNVEV (reference sequence). The CDR3 DNA sequence: TGTGCCAGCAGTCTTCAGGGGGCGAGGGTCACTGAAGTTTTCTTT. Its protein is CASSLQGARVTEVFF.

This clone was counted at least ten times. The chain links TRBV2 to TRBJ1-2; D is unclear. The CDR3 is made up of 17 amino acids. Germline values: CDR1 SNHLY, CDR2 FYNNEI. V lost 0 bases and J 1 base, leaving 15 bases between the germline ends. CDR3 loop: CASSEALWSVLNYGYTF. CDR3 bases: TGTGCCAGCAGTGAAGCGCTTTGGTCGGTTCTTAACTATGGCTACACCTTC.

This sequence joins TRBV13 and TRBJ1-2, with 8 bases matching TRBD1. V was clipped by 3 bases and J by 5 bases; unmatched bases: 11. Germline lookup yields CDR1 PRHDT and CDR2 FYEKMQ (reference sequence). The CDR3 is made up of 16 amino acids. The CDR3 loop is CASSLGSTGATYGYTF. CDR3 DNA sequence: TGTGCCAGCAGCTTGGGGTCGACAGGGGCCACATATGGCTACACCTTC.

This clone has just a few counts. The chain carries TRBV7-2 and TRBJ2-3; no reliable D call. Trimming left V 4 bases short and J 5 bases short, with 13 bases between. The length of the CDR3 is 14 residues. CDR1 is SGHTA, CDR2 FQGNSA, per germline. This CDR3 reads CASSSPGQGDTQYF. The CDR3 nucleotides read TGTGCCAGCAGCTCTCCGGGCCAAGGAGATACGCAGTATTTT.

The gene calls are TRBV5-4 and TRBJ2-3; D remains unclear. The germline V and J ends were trimmed by 1 base and 5 bases, with 5 bases remaining between them. This CDR3 has 12 residues. Germline V gene sequence: CDR1 SGHNT, CDR2 YYREEE (reference sequence). In DNA form, the CDR3 reads TGTGCCAGCAGCTTGCGTGAAGATACGCAGTATTTT. The encoded protein is CASSLREDTQYF.

This clone has only a few counts. Other DNA sequences in this specimen translate into the identical CDR3. This chain connects TRBV2 to TRBJ2-3; tentative D call: TRBD1 (5 bases). CDR1 SNHLY and CDR2 FYNNEI come from the germline V gene. Trimming removed 3 bases from V and 0 bases from J, with 7 bases in between. The CDR3 is 14 residues long. CDR3 region: CASSEGLSTDTQYF. CDR3 DNA: TGTGCCAGCAGTGAGGGGCTTAGCACAGATACGCAGTATTTT.

This clone has just a few counts. The rearrangement uses TRBV7-9 and TRBJ1-1; 7 bases match TRBD1. CDR3 length equals 12 residues. Trimming took 5 bases from V and 5 from J; bases not matched to a gene: 2. Germline V gene sequence: CDR1 SEHNR, CDR2 FQNEAQ (reference sequence). CDR3 amino acids: CASSATGTEAFF. CDR3 DNA: TGTGCCAGCAGCGCGACAGGGACTGAAGCTTTCTTT. Supplemented by reference TRBV7-9 and TRBJ1-1, the full variable domain reads DTGVSQNPRHKITKRGQNVTFRCDPISEHNRLYWYRQTLGQGPEFLTYFQNEAQLEKSRLLSDRFSAERPKGSFSTLEIQRTEQGDSAMYLCASSATGTEAFFGQGTRLTVV.